These 15 T cell receptor beta chains were all obtained from the same sample, sequenced in a study of cytomegalovirus exposure and HLA in healthy donors. Repertoires were generated with immunoSEQ multiplex PCR, while TCRdb's copy carries only in-frame clones and drops some. The table has more than 200,000 clones, less than 90% seen once. Input material: PBMCs. The receptors shown here come from a man in his late teens or twenties in good health and CMV-seropositive.

V usage is TRBV7-9 and J usage is TRBJ2-7; no clear D. The germline gives CDR1 SEHNR, CDR2 FQNEAQ (reference sequence). V lost 4 bases and J 5 bases, leaving 12 bases between the germline ends. The CDR3 runs to 13 residues. The CDR3 is CASSSAYGHEQYF. The CDR3 bases are TGTGCCAGCAGCTCTGCCTACGGCCACGAGCAGTACTTC.

The chain couples TRBV7-2 to TRBJ1-2, with no clear D. V lost 6 bases to trimming and J lost 4 bases, with 15 bases between them. In germline, CDR1 is SGHTA, CDR2 FQGNSA. The CDR3 totals 14 residues. Here the CDR3 reads CASRLTLQVYGYTF. CDR3 nucleotides: TGTGCCAGCAGGCTCACTCTCCAAGTCTATGGCTACACCTTC.

The V gene is TRBV7-7, the J gene TRBJ2-1, with 9 nucleotides matching TRBD1. V lost 4 bases and J lost 6; bases outside the gene matches: 16. CDR1 and CDR2 from the germline V gene are SSHAT and FNYEAQ (reference sequence). CDR3 length equals 18 residues. The CDR3 coding sequence is TGTGCCAGCAGCTCTCGAGGACCGGGACAGGGAATAGGCAATGAGCAGTTCTTC. Its translation: CASSSRGPGQGIGNEQFF. Full variable domain (rest looked up from reference TRBV7-7 and TRBJ2-1): GAGVSQSPRYKVTKRGQDVTLRCDPISSHATLYWYQQALGQGPEFLTYFNYEAQPDKSGLPSDRFSAERPEGSISTLTIQRTEQRDSAMYRCASSSRGPGQGIGNEQFFGPGTRLTVL.

The V call is TRBV2, the J call TRBJ1-2; TRBD1 matches at 8 bases. V shed 2 bases and J 3 bases; nucleotides not matched to a gene: 11. CDR3 length equals 17 residues. CDR1 is SNHLY, CDR2 FYNNEI, per germline. The CDR3 here is CASSEYRLGRGHYGYTF. Here the CDR3 DNA reads TGTGCCAGCAGTGAATACCGGCTTGGCAGGGGGCACTATGGCTACACCTTC.

The chain couples TRBV5-1 to TRBJ2-5; D remains unclear. There are 11 residues in the CDR3. Germline V gene sequence: CDR1 SGHRS, CDR2 YFSETQ. Trimming removed 3 bases at V and 5 bases at J, with 5 bases between. CDR3 residues: CASSSLETQYF. The CDR3 nucleotides read TGCGCCAGCAGCTCCCTGGAGACCCAGTACTTC.

V usage is TRBV5-4 and J usage is TRBJ1-2; a possible D gene is TRBD1 (5 bases). Germline CDR1 is SGHNT and CDR2 is YYREEE (reference sequence). V shed 4 bases and J shed 4 bases, with 20 bases lying between them. This CDR3 spans 16 amino acids. The chain's CDR3 is CASSAGQGTLTYGYTF. In DNA form, the CDR3 reads TGTGCCAGCAGCGCCGGGCAGGGAACCCTTACCTATGGCTACACCTTC.

The V gene is TRBV7-9, the J gene TRBJ2-3; D possibly corresponds to TRBD1 (5 bases). The germline V and J ends were trimmed by 8 bases and 3 bases, with 18 bases remaining between them. Germline-derived CDR1 and CDR2 are SEHNR and FQNEAQ (reference sequence). The CDR3 has 15 amino acids. The CDR3 nucleotides read TGTGCCAGCCCCCCCCCGCCAAGGGGAACAGATACGCAGTATTTT. Residues: CASPPPPRGTDTQYF. Together with reference TRBV7-9 and TRBJ2-3, the CDR3 gives the full variable domain: DTGVSQNPRHKITKRGQNVTFRCDPISEHNRLYWYRQTLGQGPEFLTYFQNEAQLEKSRLLSDRFSAERPKGSFSTLEIQRTEQGDSAMYLCASPPPPRGTDTQYFGPGTRLTVL.

The V call is TRBV5-1, the J call TRBJ1-1; D uncertain. V gave up 7 bases and J gave up 4 bases, with 14 bases separating them. The CDR3 contains 13 residues. Germline loops: CDR1 SGHRS, CDR2 YFSETQ. In DNA, the CDR3 is TGCGCCAGCGGGAGGTCCTCTTCCACTGAAGCTTTCTTT. Its protein is CASGRSSSTEAFF.

The chain employs TRBV6-5 and TRBJ2-1; TRBD2 might be the D (7 bases). This CDR3 spans 14 amino acids. Per the germline V gene, CDR1 is MNHEY and CDR2 is SVGAGI. V gave up 10 bases and J gave up 5 bases, with 18 bases separating them. The CDR3 region has the DNA TGTGCCACAAAAGGGGGGGCGCGGGACAATGAGCAGTTCTTC. It translates to CATKGGARDNEQFF.

This chain joins TRBV6-4 and TRBJ2-1, with 10 bases identical to TRBD2. The CDR3 loop spans 17 amino acids. CDR1 and CDR2 (germline): MRHNA, SNTAGT. Unmatched junction bases numbered 15, after V lost 5 bases and J lost 8 bases. The CDR3 protein is CASSKTSGEISVDEQFF. CDR3 coding DNA: TGTGCCAGCAGTAAAACTAGCGGGGAGATTTCGGTCGATGAGCAGTTCTTC.

The chain uses TRBV28 and TRBJ1-3; D gene unclear. V dropped 8 bases and J dropped 0 bases, with 17 bases sitting between them. Germline CDR1 reads MDHEN; CDR2 reads SYDVKM. The CDR3 has 16 residues. CDR3 bases: TGTGCCAGCTCTACGCAGGTACTCTCCTCTGGAAACACCATATATTTT. It is translated as CASSTQVLSSGNTIYF.

This rearrangement joins TRBV19 to TRBJ2-5, with D possibly matching TRBD2 (6 bases). The CDR3 extends over 15 amino acids. Trimming removed 1 base at V and 5 bases at J, with 14 bases between. Germline CDR1 reads LNHDA; CDR2 reads SQIVND (reference sequence). The chain's CDR3 is CASSIGAGIRETQYF. As DNA, the CDR3 is TGTGCCAGTAGTATAGGCGCGGGAATCAGGGAGACCCAGTACTTC.

This clone was seen a few times. The chain carries TRBV28 and TRBJ2-7, with D maybe TRBD1 (6 bases). V was pared by 5 bases and J by 6 bases, with 11 bases between. CDR3 length: 12 residues. From germline, CDR1 is MDHEN and CDR2 SYDVKM. Here the CDR3 reads CASSLQGGEQYF. The CDR3 DNA is TGTGCCAGCAGTCTACAGGGTGGCGAGCAGTACTTC. Supplemented by reference TRBV28 and TRBJ2-7, the full variable domain reads DVKVTQSSRYLVKRTGEKVFLECVQDMDHENMFWYRQDPGLGLRLIYFSYDVKMKEKGDIPEGYSVSREKKERFSLILESASTNQTSMYLCASSLQGGEQYFGPGTRLTVT.

V gene TRBV6-1 combines with J gene TRBJ1-3; D remains ambiguous. The V gene lost 1 base and the J gene lost 1 base, with 5 bases spanning the gap. CDR1 MNHNS and CDR2 SASEGT come from the germline V gene. The CDR3 totals 14 residues. The CDR3 coding sequence is TGTGCCAGCAGTGAAGTTGCGTCTGGAAACACCATATATTTT. This codes for CASSEVASGNTIYF.

The rearrangement joins TRBV9 to TRBJ2-1; 11 bases line up with TRBD2. This CDR3 has 20 residues. Germline V lookup: CDR1 SGDLS, CDR2 YYNGEE. The trim removed 3 bases at V and 0 bases at J, leaving 14 bases unmatched. The DNA of the CDR3 is TGTGCCAGCAGCGGAGCCCAAAGACTAGCGGGATCCGACTCCTACAATGAGCAGTTCTTC. Encoded protein: CASSGAQRLAGSDSYNEQFF.